This paragraph reports one T cell receptor beta chain. TCRdb itself ran the 5' RACE reads through MiXCR, one entry per CDR3 protein. Of hundreds of thousands of distinct CDR3 sequences listed, approximately 15% are singletons. This entry comes from a study of T-cell memory formation after mild COVID-19. V lost 3 bases and J lost 9, with 15 bases in between. In germline, CDR1 is SGHTA, CDR2 FQGTGA. This CDR3 is built from 14 residues. This receptor was identified in an adult woman who had mild COVID-19 (a few samples of this study predate the infection). Cell type and time point are not known. What was sequenced was PBMCs or a T cell subset sorted from them (not recorded which). The chain uses TRBV7-3 and TRBJ2-1; no reliable D call. This chain's CDR3 is CASSFEVRDGEQFF. The CDR3 bases are TGTGCCAGCAGCTTCGAGGTCCGAGACGGTGAGCAGTTCTTC.